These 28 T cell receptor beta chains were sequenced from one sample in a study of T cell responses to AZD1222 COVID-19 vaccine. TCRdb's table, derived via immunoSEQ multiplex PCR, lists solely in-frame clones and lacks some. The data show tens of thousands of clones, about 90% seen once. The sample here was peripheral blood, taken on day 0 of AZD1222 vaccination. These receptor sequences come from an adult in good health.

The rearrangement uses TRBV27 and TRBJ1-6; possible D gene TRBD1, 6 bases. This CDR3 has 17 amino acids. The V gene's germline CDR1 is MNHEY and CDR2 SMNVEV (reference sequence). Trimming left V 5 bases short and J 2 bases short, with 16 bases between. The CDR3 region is CASSPLQGRAYNSPLHF. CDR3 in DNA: TGTGCCAGCAGTCCCCTACAGGGTAGGGCCTATAATTCACCCCTCCACTTT.

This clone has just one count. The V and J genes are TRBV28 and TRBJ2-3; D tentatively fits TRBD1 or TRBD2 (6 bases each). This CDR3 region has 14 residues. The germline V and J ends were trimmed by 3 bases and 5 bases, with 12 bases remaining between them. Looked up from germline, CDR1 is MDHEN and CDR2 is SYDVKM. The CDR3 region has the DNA TGTGCCAGCAGTTTGGGGGGCAACGTAGATACGCAGTATTTT. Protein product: CASSLGGNVDTQYF.

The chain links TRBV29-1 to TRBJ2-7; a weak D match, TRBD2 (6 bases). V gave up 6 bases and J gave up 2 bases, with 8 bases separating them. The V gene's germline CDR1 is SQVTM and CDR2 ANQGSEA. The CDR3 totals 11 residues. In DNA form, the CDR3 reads TGCAGCGTGATAGCGGCCTACGAGCAGTACTTC. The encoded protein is CSVIAAYEQYF.

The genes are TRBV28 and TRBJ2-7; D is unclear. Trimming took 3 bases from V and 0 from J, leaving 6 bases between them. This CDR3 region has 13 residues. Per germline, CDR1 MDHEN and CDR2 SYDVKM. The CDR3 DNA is TGTGCCAGCAGTTTTTCCGTCTCCTACGAGCAGTACTTC. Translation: CASSFSVSYEQYF.

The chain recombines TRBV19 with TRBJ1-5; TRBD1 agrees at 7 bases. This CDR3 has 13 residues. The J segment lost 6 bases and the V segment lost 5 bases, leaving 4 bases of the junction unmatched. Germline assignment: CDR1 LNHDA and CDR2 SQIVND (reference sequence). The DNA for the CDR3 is TGTGCCAGTAGTCTATCAGGGGGTCAGCCCCAGCATTTT. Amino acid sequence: CASSLSGGQPQHF. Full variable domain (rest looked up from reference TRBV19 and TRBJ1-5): DGGITQSPKYLFRKEGQNVTLSCEQNLNHDAMYWYRQDPGQGLRLIYYSQIVNDFQKGDIAEGYSVSREKKESFPLTVTSAQKNPTAFYLCASSLSGGQPQHFGDGTRLSIL.

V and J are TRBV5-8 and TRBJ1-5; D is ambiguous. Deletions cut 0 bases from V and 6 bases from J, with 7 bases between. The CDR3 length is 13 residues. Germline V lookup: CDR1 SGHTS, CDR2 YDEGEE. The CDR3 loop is CASSLGGFQPQHF. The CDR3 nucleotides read TGTGCCAGCAGCTTGGGGGGTTTTCAGCCCCAGCATTTT.

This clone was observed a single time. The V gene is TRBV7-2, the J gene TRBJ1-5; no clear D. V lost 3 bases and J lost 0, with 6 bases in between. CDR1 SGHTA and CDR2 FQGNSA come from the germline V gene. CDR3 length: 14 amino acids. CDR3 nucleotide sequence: TGTGCCAGCAGCTTTGTTCTTAGCAATCAGCCCCAGCATTTT. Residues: CASSFVLSNQPQHF. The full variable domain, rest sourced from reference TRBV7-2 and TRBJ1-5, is GAGVSQSPSNKVTEKGKDVELRCDPISGHTALYWYRQSLGQGLEFLIYFQGNSAPDKSGLPSDRFSAERTGGSVSTLTIQRTQQEDSAVYLCASSFVLSNQPQHFGDGTRLSIL.

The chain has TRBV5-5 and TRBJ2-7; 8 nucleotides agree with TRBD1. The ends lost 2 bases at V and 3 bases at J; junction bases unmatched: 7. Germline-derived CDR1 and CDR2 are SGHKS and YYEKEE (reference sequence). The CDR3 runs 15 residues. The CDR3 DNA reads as TGTGCCAGCAGCTTTGCAGGGGGCGGTTACTACGAGCAGTACTTC. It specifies CASSFAGGGYYEQYF.

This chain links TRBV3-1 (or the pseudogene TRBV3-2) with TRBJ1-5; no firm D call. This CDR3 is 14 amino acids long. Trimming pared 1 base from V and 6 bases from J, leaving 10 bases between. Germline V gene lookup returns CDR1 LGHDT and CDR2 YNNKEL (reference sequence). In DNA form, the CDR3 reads TGTGCCAGCAGCCAAGGAACAGATCTTCAGCCCCAGCATTTT. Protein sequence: CASSQGTDLQPQHF.

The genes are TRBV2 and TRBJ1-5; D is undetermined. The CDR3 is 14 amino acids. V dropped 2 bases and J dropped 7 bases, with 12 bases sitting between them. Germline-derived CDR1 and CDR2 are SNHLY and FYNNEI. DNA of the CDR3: TGTGCCAGCAGTGAAAGGGTCATTCAACAGCCCCAGCATTTT. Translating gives CASSERVIQQPQHF.

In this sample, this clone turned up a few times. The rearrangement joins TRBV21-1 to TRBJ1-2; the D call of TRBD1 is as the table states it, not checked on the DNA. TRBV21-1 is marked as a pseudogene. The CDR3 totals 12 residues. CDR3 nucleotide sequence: TGTGCCAGCAGCAGCAGGGTGCGAGGCTACACCTTC. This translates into CASSSRVRGYTF.

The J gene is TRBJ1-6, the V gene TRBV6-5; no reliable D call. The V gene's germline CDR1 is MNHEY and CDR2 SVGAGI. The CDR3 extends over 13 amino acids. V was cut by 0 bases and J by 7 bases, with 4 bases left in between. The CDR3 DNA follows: TGTGCCAGCAGTTACTCTGACAATTCACCCCTCCACTTT. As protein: CASSYSDNSPLHF.

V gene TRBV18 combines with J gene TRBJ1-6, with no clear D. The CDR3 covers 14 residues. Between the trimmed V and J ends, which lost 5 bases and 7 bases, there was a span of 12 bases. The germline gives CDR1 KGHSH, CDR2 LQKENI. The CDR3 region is CASSEVRLNSPLHF. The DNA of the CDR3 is TGTGCCAGCTCAGAAGTACGCCTAAATTCACCCCTCCACTTT.

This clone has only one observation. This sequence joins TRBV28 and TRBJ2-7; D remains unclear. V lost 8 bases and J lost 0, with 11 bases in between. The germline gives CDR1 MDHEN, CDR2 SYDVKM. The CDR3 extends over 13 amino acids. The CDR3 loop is CASQSQTSYEQYF. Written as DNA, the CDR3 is TGTGCCAGCCAAAGTCAAACCTCCTACGAGCAGTACTTC.

The CDR3 protein is CSVGGQSSYGYTF. CDR3 coding DNA: TGCAGCGTCGGGGGACAGTCCTCCTATGGCTACACCTTC. The chain carries TRBV29-1 and TRBJ1-2; 7 nucleotides match TRBD1. CDR1 SQVTM and CDR2 ANQGSEA come from the germline V gene. This CDR3 is built from 13 residues. J was trimmed by 4 bases and V by 6 bases; bases with no gene match: 8.

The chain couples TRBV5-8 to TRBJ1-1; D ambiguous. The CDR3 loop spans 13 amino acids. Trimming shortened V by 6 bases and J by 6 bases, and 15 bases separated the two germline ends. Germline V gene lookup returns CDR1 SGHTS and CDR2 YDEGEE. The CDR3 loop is CASTIGPFAEAFF. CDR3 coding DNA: TGTGCCAGCACCATTGGGCCTTTCGCTGAAGCTTTCTTT. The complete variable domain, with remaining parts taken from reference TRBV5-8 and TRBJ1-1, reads EAGVTQSPTHLIKTRGQQATLRCSPISGHTSVYWYQQALGLGLQFLLWYDEGEERNRGNFPPRFSGRQFPNYSSELNVNALELEDSALYLCASTIGPFAEAFFGQGTRLTVV.

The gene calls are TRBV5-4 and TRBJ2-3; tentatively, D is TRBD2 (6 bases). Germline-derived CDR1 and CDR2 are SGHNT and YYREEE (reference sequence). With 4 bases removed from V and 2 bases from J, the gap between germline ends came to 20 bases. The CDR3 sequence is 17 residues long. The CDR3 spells CASSPGGLQGLTDTQYF. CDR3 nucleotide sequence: TGTGCCAGCAGCCCTGGGGGACTTCAAGGACTCACAGATACGCAGTATTTT.

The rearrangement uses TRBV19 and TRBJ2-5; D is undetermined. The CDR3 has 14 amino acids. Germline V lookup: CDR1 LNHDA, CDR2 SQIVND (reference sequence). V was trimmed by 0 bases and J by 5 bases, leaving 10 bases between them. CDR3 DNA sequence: TGTGCCAGTAGTATAGATGGATTTGGGGAGACCCAGTACTTC. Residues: CASSIDGFGETQYF. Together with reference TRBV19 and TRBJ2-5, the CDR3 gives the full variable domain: DGGITQSPKYLFRKEGQNVTLSCEQNLNHDAMYWYRQDPGQGLRLIYYSQIVNDFQKGDIAEGYSVSREKKESFPLTVTSAQKNPTAFYLCASSIDGFGETQYFGPGTRLLVL.

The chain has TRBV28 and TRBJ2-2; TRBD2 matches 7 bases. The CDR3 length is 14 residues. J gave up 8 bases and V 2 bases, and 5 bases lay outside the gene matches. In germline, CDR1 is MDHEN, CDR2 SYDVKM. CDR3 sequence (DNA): TGTGCCAGCAGTTTACAACTAGCGTGGGGGGAGCTGTTTTTT. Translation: CASSLQLAWGELFF.

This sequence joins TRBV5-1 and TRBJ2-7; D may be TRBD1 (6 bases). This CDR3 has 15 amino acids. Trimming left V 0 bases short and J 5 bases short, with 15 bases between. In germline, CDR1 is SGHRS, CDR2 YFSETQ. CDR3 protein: CASSLAGQGQNEQYF. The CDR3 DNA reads TGCGCCAGCAGCTTGGCCGGGCAGGGGCAGAACGAGCAGTACTTC.

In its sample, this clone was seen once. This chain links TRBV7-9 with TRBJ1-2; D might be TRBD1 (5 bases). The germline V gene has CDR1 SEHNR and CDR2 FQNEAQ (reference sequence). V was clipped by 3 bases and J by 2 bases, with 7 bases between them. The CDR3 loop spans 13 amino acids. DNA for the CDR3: TGTGCCAGCAGCTTGGGGGAGAACTATGGCTACACCTTC. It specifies CASSLGENYGYTF.

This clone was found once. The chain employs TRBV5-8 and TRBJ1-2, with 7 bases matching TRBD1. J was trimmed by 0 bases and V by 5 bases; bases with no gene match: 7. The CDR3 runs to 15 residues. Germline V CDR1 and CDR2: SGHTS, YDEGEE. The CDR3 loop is CASSRRQGANYGYTF. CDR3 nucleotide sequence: TGTGCCAGCAGTCGAAGACAGGGAGCTAACTATGGCTACACCTTC.

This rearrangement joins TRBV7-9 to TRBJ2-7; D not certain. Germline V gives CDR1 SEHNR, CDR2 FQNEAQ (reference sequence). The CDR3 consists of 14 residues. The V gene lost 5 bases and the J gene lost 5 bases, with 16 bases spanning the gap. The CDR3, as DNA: TGTGCCAGCAGCAGGGCAGAAGTGGGGAACGAGCAGTACTTC. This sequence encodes CASSRAEVGNEQYF.

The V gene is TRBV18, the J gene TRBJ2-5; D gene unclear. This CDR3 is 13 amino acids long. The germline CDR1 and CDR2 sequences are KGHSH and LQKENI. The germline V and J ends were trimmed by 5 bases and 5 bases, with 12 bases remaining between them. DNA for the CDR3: TGTGCCAGCTCATCAGACGGGCCGGAGACCCAGTACTTC. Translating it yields CASSSDGPETQYF.

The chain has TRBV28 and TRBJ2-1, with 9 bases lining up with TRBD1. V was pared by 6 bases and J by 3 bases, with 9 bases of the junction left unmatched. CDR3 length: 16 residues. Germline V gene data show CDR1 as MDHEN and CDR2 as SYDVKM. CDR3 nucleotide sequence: TGTGCCAGCAGCCGGGGACAGGGTGTATACTACAATGAGCAGTTCTTC. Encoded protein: CASSRGQGVYYNEQFF. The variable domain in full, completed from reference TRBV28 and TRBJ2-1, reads DVKVTQSSRYLVKRTGEKVFLECVQDMDHENMFWYRQDPGLGLRLIYFSYDVKMKEKGDIPEGYSVSREKKERFSLILESASTNQTSMYLCASSRGQGVYYNEQFFGPGTRLTVL.

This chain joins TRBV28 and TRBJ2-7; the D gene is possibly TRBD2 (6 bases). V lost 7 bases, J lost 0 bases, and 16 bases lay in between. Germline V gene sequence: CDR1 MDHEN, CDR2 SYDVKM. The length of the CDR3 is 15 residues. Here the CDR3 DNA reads TGTGCCAGCACCCCTTGGGGGGTTAGCTCCTACGAGCAGTACTTC. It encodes CASTPWGVSSYEQYF.

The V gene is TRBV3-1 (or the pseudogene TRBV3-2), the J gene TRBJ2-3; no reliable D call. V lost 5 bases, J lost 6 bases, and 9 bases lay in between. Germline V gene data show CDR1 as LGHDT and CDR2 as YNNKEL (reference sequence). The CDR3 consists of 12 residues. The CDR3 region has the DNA TGTGCCAGCAGCAGCATAAGGGATACGCAGTATTTT. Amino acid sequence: CASSSIRDTQYF.

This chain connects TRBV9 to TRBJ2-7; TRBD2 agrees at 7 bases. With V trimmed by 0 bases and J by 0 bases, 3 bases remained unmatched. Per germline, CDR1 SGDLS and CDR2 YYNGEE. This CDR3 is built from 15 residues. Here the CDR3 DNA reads TGTGCCAGCAGCGTAGGCGGGAGCGTCTCCTACGAGCAGTACTTC. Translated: CASSVGGSVSYEQYF.